Following are 27 T cell receptor beta chains from one sample sequenced in a study of T cell clonality in common variable immunodeficiency. The repertoire was sequenced with immunoSEQ multiplex PCR; TCRdb's copy has only in-frame clones and lacks some. The sample contains 25,000 or so clones, none of them singletons. Broader study findings: Common variable immunodeficiency TCR beta sequences reportedly had fewer deletions and N-nucleotide insertions.

The antigens for these receptors are not known. Sequences were obtained from peripheral blood mononuclear cells. These receptors all come from a human donor with common variable immunodeficiency.

This clone was observed at least ten times. The CDR3 is cut off 3 residues early in the read; its end comes from the germline J gene. The chain carries TRBV19 and TRBJ2-1, with 9 nucleotides matching TRBD2. This CDR3 contains 16 residues. V dropped 0 bases and J dropped 4; count of bases not matched to a gene: 4. Germline V gives CDR1 LNHDA, CDR2 SQIVND (reference sequence). This CDR3 reads CASSIDTSGRYNEQFF. CDR3 bases read: TGTGCCAGTAGTATAGATACTAGCGGGCGTTACAATGAG.

In its sample, this clone was seen many times. With the read ending 3 residues before the CDR3 end, the germline J gene is used to fill in that end. The chain links TRBV20-1 to TRBJ2-3; TRBD2 agrees at 11 bases. Germline trimming cut 3 bases from V and 4 bases from J; bases unmatched to any gene: 9. From germline, CDR1 is DFQATT and CDR2 SNEGSKA (reference sequence). This CDR3 has 16 residues. Incomplete CDR3 DNA: TGCAGTGCTAGTGGGGTTAGCGGGGGGGCTTCAGATACG. Its protein is CSASGVSGGASDT. The complete CDR3 reads CSASGVSGGASDTQYF.

Concerning this clone itself: The read terminates 3 residues ahead of where the CDR3 ends, so the germline J gene completes it. V is TRBV2 and J is TRBJ2-5; D possibly corresponds to TRBD1 (6 bases). V was pared by 5 bases and J by 1 base, with 8 bases between. CDR1 is SNHLY, CDR2 FYNNEI, per germline. The CDR3 is 13 residues long. The sequenced part of the CDR3 DNA is TGTGCCAGCAGTCGGACAGTCCAAGAGACC. Translated: CASSRTVQET. The whole CDR3 sequence is CASSRTVQETQYF.

Worth noting for this clone: The CDR3 extends 3 residues past the end of the read, so its final part is completed from the germline J gene. This chain uses TRBV20-1 with TRBJ2-1; D uncertain. The CDR3 covers 15 residues. CDR1 and CDR2 (germline): DFQATT, SNEGSKA (reference sequence). The V end lost 6 bases, the J end lost 0 bases, and 15 bases lay between the germline ends. The chain's CDR3 is CSAPRGVSSYNEQFF. Partial CDR3 DNA: TGCAGTGCCCCTCGCGGTGTGAGCTCCTACAATGAG.

This clone was counted a few times. The CDR3 end is not reached by the read, which stops 3 residues before it; the germline J gene fills it in. The rearrangement joins TRBV2 to TRBJ2-2; 9 nucleotides agree with TRBD2. The CDR3 covers 15 residues. CDR1 is SNHLY and CDR2 is FYNNEI in the germline V gene. J gave up 4 bases and V 6 bases, and 6 bases lay outside the gene matches. The DNA read from the CDR3 is TGTGCCAGCAGGGAACGGCGGGGGGGCACCGGGGAG. It translates to CASRERRGGTGE. In full, the CDR3 is CASRERRGGTGELFF.

As regards this clone: The CDR3 goes on 3 residues after the read ends, and that part is filled in from the germline J gene. The chain joins TRBV7-9 to TRBJ2-7, with D possibly TRBD2 on 7 matching bases. Trimming removed 5 bases from V and 6 bases from J, with 14 bases in between. Germline V gene lookup returns CDR1 SEHNR and CDR2 FQNEAQ (reference sequence). The CDR3 has 13 amino acids. The CDR3 DNA, read in part, is TGTGCCAGCAGCCACGGGGGGCGCGCCGAG. It translates to CASSHGGRAE. The CDR3 in its entirety is CASSHGGRAEQYF.

This clone was recorded at least ten times. The read terminates 3 residues before the CDR3 end, so the remaining end is supplied by the germline J gene. The chain is built from TRBV20-1 and TRBJ2-3; possibly TRBD2 for D (5 bases). V was clipped by 1 base and J by 6 bases, with 11 bases between them. CDR1 and CDR2 (germline): DFQATT, SNEGSKA (reference sequence). The CDR3 is made up of 13 amino acids. The covered CDR3 bases are TGCAGTGCTAGAGGAGGGTCGGCCGATACG. It translates to CSARGGSADT. In full, the CDR3 reads CSARGGSADTQYF.

CDR3 sequence: CASSSPPVSNTEAFF. The CDR3 bases that were read are TGTGCCAGCAGTTCCCCCCCCGTTTCGAACACTGAA. The chain links TRBV6-2 or TRBV6-3 to TRBJ1-1; D ambiguous. The read ends 3 residues shy of where the CDR3 ends; the end is completed using the germline J gene. The CDR3 has 15 residues. V was trimmed by 4 bases and J by 1 base, leaving 13 bases between them. Per the germline V gene, CDR1 is MNHEY and CDR2 is SVGEGT.

This clone was detected only a few times. The junction differs from germline at one of its ends, possibly a read error. The CDR3 goes on 3 residues after the read ends, and that part is filled in from the germline J gene. At the DNA level, this CDR3 is encoded by other sequences in the same sample as well. V usage is TRBV2 and J usage is TRBJ2-1; TRBD2 aligns across 7 bases. Per germline, CDR1 SNHLY and CDR2 FYNNEI. The CDR3 consists of 18 residues. CDR3 protein: CASTILPLADSSYNEQFF. CDR3 bases read: TGTGCCAGCACCATCCTCCCTCTAGCGGATAGCTCCTATAATGAG. The complete variable domain, with remaining parts taken from reference TRBV2 and TRBJ2-1, reads EPEVTQTPSHQVTQMGQEVILRCVPISNHLYFYWYRQILGQKVEFLVSFYNNEISEKSEIFDDQFSVERPDGSNFTLKIRSTKLEDSAMYFCASTILPLADSSYNEQFFGPGTRLTVL.

This clone was detected only a few times. Here the CDR3 reads CAWTHQTDEAFF. The CDR3 bases that were read are TGTGCCTGGACCCATCAGACAGACGAA. The chain uses TRBV30 and TRBJ1-1; TRBD1 is a possible D gene (5 bases). The read terminates 3 residues before the CDR3 end, so the remaining end is supplied by the germline J gene. This CDR3 is built from 12 residues. The germline CDR1 and CDR2 sequences are GTSNPN and SVGIG (reference sequence).

About this clone: From the germline J gene comes the end of the CDR3, since the read stops 3 residues before it. This chain links TRBV20-1 with TRBJ1-5; a possible D gene is TRBD1 (5 bases). Germline V gene data show CDR1 as DFQATT and CDR2 as SNEGSKA (reference sequence). V was pared by 3 bases and J by 0 bases, with 18 bases between. The CDR3 is 17 amino acids. This CDR3 is CSASLASQGSSNQPQHF. Partial CDR3 DNA: TGCAGTGCTAGTTTGGCCTCCCAGGGATCTAGCAATCAGCCC.

This clone has at least ten counts. Read data end 3 residues before the CDR3 end; the end is taken from the germline J gene. The chain recombines TRBV20-1 with TRBJ2-3; no firm D call. The CDR3 totals 13 residues. The ends were cut back, 6 bases at V and 7 bases at J, with 17 bases in the middle. Germline V gene sequence: CDR1 DFQATT, CDR2 SNEGSKA (reference sequence). The CDR3 sequence is CSAPDSGAYTQYF. Partial CDR3 DNA: TGCAGTGCACCCGACTCGGGTGCATATACG.

This clone showed up just a few times. The CDR3 DNA, read in part, is TGTGCCTGGAGTGTACTGGCGGGAGGGTACAATGAG. Translation gives CAWSVLAGGYNE. Given in full, the CDR3 is CAWSVLAGGYNEQFF. The genes are TRBV30 and TRBJ2-1; 9 nucleotides agree with TRBD2. Sequencing ends 3 residues short of the CDR3 end; the germline J gene provides the rest. CDR3 length equals 15 residues. Per germline, CDR1 GTSNPN and CDR2 SVGIG (reference sequence). The trim removed 0 bases at V and 4 bases at J, leaving 4 bases unmatched. The full variable domain, with the rest looked up from reference TRBV30 and TRBJ2-1, is SQTIHQWPATLVQPVGSPLSLECTVEGTSNPNLYWYRQAAGRGLQLLFYSVGIGQISSEVPQNLSASRPQDRQFILSSKKLLLSDSGFYLCAWSVLAGGYNEQFFGPGTRLTVL.

Points on this clone: The read is 3 residues too short to cover the CDR3 end, so that end is filled in from the germline J gene. The chain combines TRBV19 with TRBJ1-5, with 7 bases aligning to TRBD1. V was pared by 3 bases and J by 0 bases, with 8 bases of the junction left unmatched. The germline gives CDR1 LNHDA, CDR2 SQIVND (reference sequence). CDR3 length equals 17 residues. CDR3 protein: CASSINPGTASNQPQHF. Partial CDR3 DNA: TGTGCCAGTAGTATCAACCCCGGGACAGCTAGCAATCAGCCC.

In regard to this clone: The CDR3 is cut off 3 residues early in the read; its end comes from the germline J gene. V and J are TRBV5-1 and TRBJ2-1, with TRBD2 identical over 12 bases. This CDR3 is built from 14 residues. Germline values: CDR1 SGHRS, CDR2 YFSETQ. The V segment lost 7 bases and the J segment 3 bases; nucleotides outside the gene matches: 2. CDR3 DNA (partial): TGCGCCAGCGGGACTAGCGGGTACTACAATGAG. It is translated as CASGTSGYYNE. The full CDR3 protein is CASGTSGYYNEQFF.

Comment on this clone: The missing CDR3 end, 3 residues past where the read stops, is filled in from the germline J gene. The chain employs TRBV18 and TRBJ1-2; D not certain. The CDR3 contains 16 residues. Trimming pared 3 bases from V and 4 bases from J, leaving 18 bases between. The germline V gene encodes CDR1 KGHSH and CDR2 LQKENI. CDR3 sequence reads: CASSPEGAGGFYGYTF. CDR3 bases read: TGTGCCAGCTCACCGGAAGGAGCGGGAGGGTTCTATGGC.

This clone has ten or more counts. The read ends 3 residues early relative to the CDR3; the germline J gene fills the gap. This rearrangement joins TRBV20-1 to TRBJ1-4; D might be TRBD1 (5 bases). Per germline, CDR1 DFQATT and CDR2 SNEGSKA (reference sequence). V lost 6 bases and J lost 4, with 15 bases in between. The CDR3 contains 14 residues. CDR3 DNA, as far as it was read: TGCAGTGCCCCCTCGGACATGGGTAATGAAAAA. It encodes CSAPSDMGNEK. The entire CDR3 reads CSAPSDMGNEKLFF.

This clone was seen many times. The sequenced fragment ends 3 residues before the CDR3 boundary, so the rest is inferred from the germline J gene. The chain recombines TRBV14 with TRBJ2-1; no clear D gene. The CDR3 consists of 11 residues. Trimming pared 1 base from V and 8 bases from J, leaving 3 bases between. Per germline, CDR1 SGHDN and CDR2 FVKESK. The CDR3 bases that were read are TGTGCCAGCAGCCAAGCATATGAG. It specifies CASSQAYE. The CDR3 in full is CASSQAYEQFF.

This clone was counted many times. With the read ending 3 residues before the CDR3 end, the germline J gene is used to fill in that end. The chain recombines TRBV7-2 with TRBJ1-1, with D perhaps matching TRBD1 (6 bases). V lost 5 bases and J lost 5, with 15 bases in between. Per germline, CDR1 SGHTA and CDR2 FQGNSA. The CDR3 spans 14 residues. CDR3 DNA (partial): TGTGCCAGCAGCGCACCCCTACAGGGAACTGAA. Translated, it gives CASSAPLQGTE. The whole CDR3 sequence is CASSAPLQGTEAFF.

This clone was detected a few times. The read ends 3 residues early relative to the CDR3; the germline J gene fills the gap. The chain links TRBV19 to TRBJ1-5; 7 bases agree with TRBD1. CDR1 and CDR2 from the germline V gene are LNHDA and SQIVND (reference sequence). The CDR3 runs to 16 residues. V gave up 3 bases and J gave up 2 bases; unmatched junction bases: 7. Incomplete CDR3 DNA: TGTGCCAGTAGTATCAGGAGGGGGCAGGGCAATCAGCCC. This encodes CASSIRRGQGNQP. The whole CDR3 reads CASSIRRGQGNQPQHF.

This clone was found many times. The sequenced fragment ends 3 residues before the CDR3 boundary, so the rest is inferred from the germline J gene. The V gene is TRBV18, the J gene TRBJ1-2; D perhaps matches TRBD1 (5 bases). There are 14 residues in the CDR3. The V gene lost 2 bases and the J gene lost 5 bases, with 12 bases spanning the gap. Germline CDR1 KGHSH, CDR2 LQKENI. CDR3 loop: CASSPAAQGYGYTF. The CDR3 DNA, read in part, is TGTGCCAGCTCACCAGCGGCCCAGGGTTATGGC.

Ten or more counts support this clone. The CDR3 end is not reached by the read, which stops 3 residues before it; the germline J gene fills it in. The rearrangement links TRBV7-9 to TRBJ1-1; 9 bases fit TRBD1. The CDR3 contains 11 residues. The germline V gene encodes CDR1 SEHNR and CDR2 FQNEAQ (reference sequence). The part of the CDR3 DNA that was read is TGTGCCAGCAGAGGGACAGGGAGC. Translating gives CASRGTGS. The whole CDR3 reads CASRGTGSAFF.

Notes on this clone: The CDR3 end lies 3 residues beyond the end of the read and is filled in from the germline J gene. The V and J genes are TRBV2 and TRBJ1-2, with TRBD1 matching over 7 bases. The CDR3 runs 13 residues. V trimming: 8 bases; J trimming: 2 bases; junction bases outside the gene matches: 5. Germline V gene lookup returns CDR1 SNHLY and CDR2 FYNNEI. The CDR3 sequence is CASSRDRNYGYTF. CDR3 DNA (partial): TGTGCCAGCTCCCGGGACAGAAACTATGGC.

Ten or more counts support this clone. The read is 3 residues too short to cover the CDR3 end, so that end is filled in from the germline J gene. The V and J genes are TRBV29-1 and TRBJ1-2, with 7 bases aligning to TRBD1. Germline V gene data show CDR1 as SQVTM and CDR2 as ANQGSEA. The CDR3 covers 12 residues. The V and J ends lost 7 bases and 2 bases, in that order; junction bases with no gene match: 4. Here the CDR3 reads CSAGGQNYGYTF. The covered CDR3 bases are TGCAGCGCAGGGGGACAGAACTATGGC. Using reference TRBV29-1 and TRBJ1-2 for the parts outside the CDR3, the full variable domain is SAVISQKPSRDICQRGTSLTIQCQVDSQVTMMFWYRQQPGQSLTLIATANQGSEATYESGFVIDKFPISRPNLTFSTLTVSNMSPEDSSIYLCSAGGQNYGYTFGSGTRLTVV.

This clone was observed a handful of times. From the germline J gene comes the end of the CDR3, since the read stops 3 residues before it. The J gene is TRBJ1-1, the V gene TRBV18; weak D call: TRBD1 (6 bases). Trimming stripped 0 bases from V and 5 bases from J, with 13 bases between. Looked up from germline, CDR1 is KGHSH and CDR2 is LQKENI. CDR3 length: 15 residues. The CDR3 here is CASSPPRGARTEAFF. The part of the CDR3 DNA that was read is TGTGCCAGCTCACCACCTCGGGGGGCGAGGACTGAA. The full variable domain, its missing parts supplied by reference TRBV18 and TRBJ1-1, is NAGVMQNPRHLVRRRGQEARLRCSPMKGHSHVYWYRQLPEEGLKFMVYLQKENIIDESGMPKERFSAEFPKEGPSILRIQQVVRGDSAAYFCASSPPRGARTEAFFGQGTRLTVV.

The table lists this clone with a few counts. The read is 3 residues too short to cover the CDR3 end, so that end is filled in from the germline J gene. The V gene is TRBV6-1, the J gene TRBJ1-5; 7 bases line up with TRBD1. The CDR3 contains 14 residues. Germline CDR1 MNHNS, CDR2 SASEGT. The DNA read from the CDR3 is TGTGCCAGCAGTGAATCAAAAGGGGGCTCCCCC. This encodes CASSESKGGSP. The full-length CDR3 reads as CASSESKGGSPQHF.

As for this clone: The read terminates 3 residues before the CDR3 end, so the remaining end is supplied by the germline J gene. The chain links TRBV20-1 to TRBJ1-4; tentative D call: TRBD1 (6 bases). The length of the CDR3 is 14 residues. From germline, CDR1 is DFQATT and CDR2 SNEGSKA (reference sequence). The V end was cut by 0 bases, the J end by 8 bases, with 13 bases between. The covered CDR3 bases are TGCAGTGCTAGAGAGGCAGGGGATTCGGAAAAA. Translated, it gives CSAREAGDSEK. The whole CDR3 region reads CSAREAGDSEKLFF.